The 32 T cell receptor beta chains presented below share a single source sample, sequenced in a study of blood T cell repertoires in COVID-19. Profiling relied on immunoSEQ multiplex PCR, and the TCRdb table lists in-frame clones only, not all of them. Seen here are about 190,000 clones, 84% observed once, and the top ten hold 15% to 20%. The sample was peripheral blood. The receptors shown here come from a human donor in a cohort sampled during active COVID-19.

The CDR3 loop is CASSRGQNSQETQYF. CDR3 DNA: TGCGCCAGCAGCCGAGGACAGAATTCTCAAGAGACCCAGTACTTC. The chain joins TRBV5-1 to TRBJ2-5; maybe TRBD1 (6 bases). The CDR3 covers 15 residues. The V gene's germline CDR1 is SGHRS and CDR2 YFSETQ. Trimming stripped 4 bases from V and 2 bases from J, with 15 bases between.

This chain connects TRBV3-1 (or the pseudogene TRBV3-2) to TRBJ2-1, with 8 bases aligning to TRBD1. V dropped 4 bases and J dropped 8; count of bases not matched to a gene: 10. The CDR3 loop spans 15 amino acids. The germline gives CDR1 LGHDT, CDR2 YNNKEL (reference sequence). The DNA of the CDR3 is TGTGCCAGCAGCCCCTCCGGGACAGGTCATCATGAGCAGTTCTTC. Translation: CASSPSGTGHHEQFF.

The chain uses TRBV5-3 and TRBJ2-7; D perhaps matches TRBD2 (6 bases). TRBV5-3 is an open reading frame, and its role is uncertain. Trimming removed 0 bases from V and 0 bases from J, with 10 bases in between. This CDR3 contains 15 residues. CDR3 amino acids: CARSLGREASYEQYV. DNA for the CDR3: TGTGCCAGAAGCTTGGGCAGGGAGGCCTCCTACGAGCAGTACGTC.

This chain uses TRBV7-9 with TRBJ1-3; D is ambiguous. The CDR3 runs to 15 residues. V dropped 3 bases and J dropped 4 bases, with 13 bases sitting between them. CDR1 is SEHNR, CDR2 FQNEAQ, per germline (reference sequence). For the CDR3, the DNA is TGTGCCAGCAGCTTGGCCGGAGCCGGGGGAAACACCATATATTTT. Its translation: CASSLAGAGGNTIYF.

Only a few counts were recorded for this clone. V is TRBV3-1 (or the pseudogene TRBV3-2) and J is TRBJ1-6, with 8 bases lining up with TRBD1. This CDR3 has 15 amino acids. J lost 7 bases, V lost 5 bases, and 7 bases had no gene match. From germline, CDR1 is LGHDT and CDR2 YNNKEL (reference sequence). CDR3 loop: CASSGGTGPNSPLHF. The CDR3 DNA reads as TGTGCCAGCAGCGGAGGGACAGGCCCCAATTCACCCCTCCACTTT.

The sample holds a few counts of this clone. The chain joins TRBV5-1 to TRBJ1-6, with 7 bases identical to TRBD1. V was clipped by 2 bases and J by 0 bases; unmatched bases: 5. The CDR3 extends over 17 amino acids. From germline, CDR1 is SGHRS and CDR2 YFSETQ. This CDR3 reads CASSLQGPSSYNSPLHF. The CDR3 bases are TGCGCCAGCAGCTTACAGGGGCCGAGCTCCTATAATTCACCCCTCCACTTT.

This clone was observed many times. The gene calls are TRBV24-1 and TRBJ1-5; no reliable D call. V lost 4 bases, J lost 6 bases, and 15 bases lay in between. The CDR3 is made up of 15 amino acids. Germline V CDR1 and CDR2: KGHDR, SFDVKD. CDR3 coding DNA: TGTGCCACCAGTGACCCGAGTAGCAGCGGTCAGCCCCAGCATTTT. It specifies CATSDPSSSGQPQHF.

The rearrangement uses TRBV6-5 and TRBJ2-3; 9 bases fit TRBD2. Per the germline V gene, CDR1 is MNHEY and CDR2 is SVGAGI. The ends lost 11 bases at V and 2 bases at J; junction bases unmatched: 5. This CDR3 spans 13 amino acids. DNA for the CDR3: TGTGCCGTCAAGCGGGGGGACACAGATACGCAGTATTTT. Translating gives CAVKRGDTDTQYF.

This clone has only a few counts. V and J are TRBV7-8 and TRBJ1-1, with no clear D. Deletions cut 1 base from V and 4 bases from J, with 13 bases between. CDR1 and CDR2 (germline): SGHVS, FQNEAQ. The CDR3 length is 15 residues. CDR3 sequence: CASSLVDGRGTEAFF. The DNA of the CDR3 is TGTGCCAGCAGCTTAGTTGACGGTCGGGGCACTGAAGCTTTCTTT. Based on the CDR3 plus reference TRBV7-8 and TRBJ1-1, the full variable domain is GAGVSQSPRYKVAKRGQDVALRCDPISGHVSLFWYQQALGQGPEFLTYFQNEAQLDKSGLPSDRFFAERPEGSVSTLKIQRTQQEDSAVYLCASSLVDGRGTEAFFGQGTRLTVV.

The chain employs TRBV18 and TRBJ2-2; 8 nucleotides line up with TRBD2. The germline gives CDR1 KGHSH, CDR2 LQKENI. CDR3 size: 15 residues. V trimming: 3 bases; J trimming: 8 bases; junction bases outside the gene matches: 8. In nucleotides, the CDR3 is TGTGCCAGCTCACCTCAGACTAGCGTTACAGGGGAGCTGTTTTTT. As protein: CASSPQTSVTGELFF.

This sequence joins TRBV28 and TRBJ2-3; perhaps TRBD2 as D (6 bases). The CDR3 totals 19 residues. The germline gives CDR1 MDHEN, CDR2 SYDVKM. V lost 6 bases and J 5 bases, leaving 30 bases between the germline ends. The CDR3 DNA is TGTGCCAGCAGAACAGCATACATCTCCGGGAGATCTACAATAGATACGCAGTATTTT. Encoded protein: CASRTAYISGRSTIDTQYF.

The V and J genes are TRBV28 and TRBJ1-5, with a tentative D call TRBD1 (5 bases). Trimming removed 5 bases at V and 7 bases at J, with 21 bases between. The germline gives CDR1 MDHEN, CDR2 SYDVKM. The CDR3 contains 16 residues. This CDR3 reads CASSPSAGRFEQPQHF. In DNA, the CDR3 is TGTGCCAGCAGTCCTTCCGCGGGACGGTTCGAACAGCCCCAGCATTTT. Together with reference TRBV28 and TRBJ1-5, the CDR3 gives the full variable domain: DVKVTQSSRYLVKRTGEKVFLECVQDMDHENMFWYRQDPGLGLRLIYFSYDVKMKEKGDIPEGYSVSREKKERFSLILESASTNQTSMYLCASSPSAGRFEQPQHFGDGTRLSIL.

CDR3: CASSVGVGGNVPDTQYF. CDR3 DNA sequence: TGTGCCAGCAGCGTAGGTGTTGGGGGCAACGTCCCAGATACGCAGTATTTT. V gene TRBV9 combines with J gene TRBJ2-3, with D maybe TRBD1 (6 bases). This CDR3 region has 17 residues. Germline V lookup: CDR1 SGDLS, CDR2 YYNGEE. Trimming removed 0 bases from V and 4 bases from J, with 18 bases in between.

The CDR3 DNA reads TGTGCCAGCAGCCAAGAACCGCGGGGGAACACTGAAGCTTTCTTT. Translation gives CASSQEPRGNTEAFF. This sequence joins TRBV4-2 and TRBJ1-1; D unclear. The V gene's germline CDR1 is LGHNA and CDR2 YNFKEQ. CDR3 length: 15 amino acids. Trimming took off 0 bases at V and 1 base at J, with 9 bases between the two ends.

The V call is TRBV3-1 (or the pseudogene TRBV3-2), the J call TRBJ2-3; maybe TRBD2 (6 bases). Germline V gene data show CDR1 as LGHDT and CDR2 as YNNKEL (reference sequence). The CDR3 is made up of 16 amino acids. V was pared by 4 bases and J by 3 bases, with 17 bases between. CDR3 DNA sequence: TGTGCCAGCAGCCGAGGAGGGTCAAGTGGGACAGATACGCAGTATTTT. Encoded protein: CASSRGGSSGTDTQYF.

This chain joins TRBV19 and TRBJ2-7; 8 bases align to TRBD2. The CDR3 is made up of 15 amino acids. The germline CDR1 and CDR2 sequences are LNHDA and SQIVND (reference sequence). V shed 6 bases, J shed 0 bases, and the junction held 7 bases outside the gene matches. The chain's CDR3 is CASSRGLDLSYEQYF. The DNA for the CDR3 is TGTGCCAGTAGCAGGGGACTAGACCTCTCCTACGAGCAGTACTTC.

This chain connects TRBV7-8 to TRBJ2-7, with unresolved D. Germline CDR1 SGHVS, CDR2 FQNEAQ. This CDR3 has 13 residues. V gave up 4 bases and J gave up 3 bases, with 10 bases separating them. In nucleotides, the CDR3 is TGTGCCAGCAGCTCTCCCCGGAGCTACGAGCAGTACTTC. Amino acid sequence: CASSSPRSYEQYF. Full variable domain (outside the CDR3, taken from reference TRBV7-8 and TRBJ2-7): GAGVSQSPRYKVAKRGQDVALRCDPISGHVSLFWYQQALGQGPEFLTYFQNEAQLDKSGLPSDRFFAERPEGSVSTLKIQRTQQEDSAVYLCASSSPRSYEQYFGPGTRLTVT.

The genes are TRBV3-1 (or the pseudogene TRBV3-2) and TRBJ1-4, with 8 bases lining up with TRBD1. The CDR3 has 14 residues. CDR1 and CDR2 (germline): LGHDT, YNNKEL (reference sequence). The V gene end was trimmed by 2 bases and the J gene end by 5 bases; junction bases not matched to a gene: 1. The CDR3 DNA reads as TGTGCCAGCAGCCAACGACAGGGGAATGAAAAACTGTTTTTT. Translating gives CASSQRQGNEKLFF.

The J gene is TRBJ1-3, the V gene TRBV7-9, with a weak D call TRBD1 (5 bases). CDR1 is SEHNR, CDR2 FQNEAQ, per germline (reference sequence). This CDR3 contains 15 residues. The V gene lost 0 bases and the J gene lost 2 bases, with 8 bases spanning the gap. The CDR3 is CASSLAETAGNTIYF. CDR3 in DNA: TGTGCCAGCAGCTTAGCGGAGACAGCTGGAAACACCATATATTTT. The complete variable domain, with remaining parts taken from reference TRBV7-9 and TRBJ1-3, reads DTGVSQNPRHKITKRGQNVTFRCDPISEHNRLYWYRQTLGQGPEFLTYFQNEAQLEKSRLLSDRFSAERPKGSFSTLEIQRTEQGDSAMYLCASSLAETAGNTIYFGEGSWLTVV.

This chain connects TRBV7-9 to TRBJ1-4; weak D call: TRBD1 (6 bases). V gave up 1 base and J gave up 4 bases, with 13 bases separating them. The germline V gene encodes CDR1 SEHNR and CDR2 FQNEAQ (reference sequence). This CDR3 is 16 amino acids long. The CDR3: CASSLVTGTNNEKLFF. The CDR3 DNA reads TGTGCCAGCAGCTTAGTTACAGGGACAAATAATGAAAAACTGTTTTTT.

The V gene is TRBV5-1, the J gene TRBJ1-3, with D uncertain. V gave up 0 bases and J gave up 0 bases, with 10 bases separating them. The CDR3 covers 16 residues. Germline CDR1 is SGHRS and CDR2 is YFSETQ. The CDR3 DNA is TGCGCCAGCAGCTTGGAATTGGCCACCTCTGGAAACACCATATATTTT. Its translation: CASSLELATSGNTIYF. Combining the CDR3 with reference TRBV5-1 and TRBJ1-3 gives the whole variable domain KAGVTQTPRYLIKTRGQQVTLSCSPISGHRSVSWYQQTPGQGLQFLFEYFSETQRNKGNFPGRFSGRQFSNSRSEMNVSTLELGDSALYLCASSLELATSGNTIYFGEGSWLTVV.

This chain uses TRBV7-9 with TRBJ1-3; the D gene is possibly TRBD1 (5 bases). Germline V gene sequence: CDR1 SEHNR, CDR2 FQNEAQ (reference sequence). V was shortened by 5 bases and J by 2 bases, with 10 bases between the two germline ends. The CDR3 runs to 14 residues. This CDR3 is CASSLVGAGNTIYF. CDR3 nucleotide sequence: TGTGCCAGCAGCCTCGTAGGGGCTGGAAACACCATATATTTT.

This sequence joins TRBV7-3 and TRBJ1-6; D perhaps matches TRBD1 (5 bases). Looked up from germline, CDR1 is SGHTA and CDR2 is FQGTGA. The CDR3 is 15 amino acids. V was pared by 5 bases and J by 7 bases, with 15 bases between. The DNA for the CDR3 is TGTGCCAGCAGCGGCACGGGGGGTCCCAATTCACCCCTCCACTTT. Translating it yields CASSGTGGPNSPLHF.

The genes are TRBV5-1 and TRBJ2-1; the match to TRBD2 covers 9 bases. This CDR3 is 14 amino acids long. The germline V gene has CDR1 SGHRS and CDR2 YFSETQ. Trimming removed 3 bases from V and 6 bases from J; junction bases left unmatched: 4. The CDR3 DNA reads TGCGCCAGCAGCTCTCAAGCGGGAGGCAATGAGCAGTTCTTC. Its protein product is CASSSQAGGNEQFF.

V usage is TRBV4-1 and J usage is TRBJ2-1; D may be TRBD2 (5 bases). The germline V gene encodes CDR1 MGHRA and CDR2 YSYEKL. The CDR3 is made up of 15 amino acids. The germline V and J ends were trimmed by 3 bases and 3 bases, with 12 bases remaining between them. CDR3 loop: CASSQGGLNYNEQFF. The CDR3 DNA follows: TGCGCCAGCAGCCAGGGCGGGCTGAACTACAATGAGCAGTTCTTC.

J is TRBJ1-4 and V is TRBV7-9; 9 bases map to TRBD1. J lost 6 bases, V lost 2 bases, and 7 bases had no gene match. The germline V gene has CDR1 SEHNR and CDR2 FQNEAQ (reference sequence). This CDR3 region has 16 residues. The CDR3, as DNA: TGTGCCAGCAGCTTAAGAGGCGACAGGGGGGATGAAAAACTGTTTTTT. It codes for CASSLRGDRGDEKLFF. Together with reference TRBV7-9 and TRBJ1-4, the CDR3 gives the full variable domain: DTGVSQNPRHKITKRGQNVTFRCDPISEHNRLYWYRQTLGQGPEFLTYFQNEAQLEKSRLLSDRFSAERPKGSFSTLEIQRTEQGDSAMYLCASSLRGDRGDEKLFFGSGTQLSVL.

CDR3 nucleotide sequence: TGCGCCAGCAGCCAAGATGGTCAGGGGAGCTACACCTTC. It is translated as CASSQDGQGSYTF. The V call is TRBV4-1, the J call TRBJ1-2; possibly TRBD1 for D (6 bases). Deletions cut 0 bases from V and 9 bases from J, with 11 bases between. The length of the CDR3 is 13 residues. CDR1 MGHRA and CDR2 YSYEKL come from the germline V gene.

The J gene is TRBJ2-7, the V gene TRBV5-5; D is possibly TRBD1 (6 bases). The CDR3 sequence is 15 residues long. Germline CDR1 reads SGHKS; CDR2 reads YYEKEE (reference sequence). Trimming removed 1 base at V and 7 bases at J, with 18 bases between. CDR3 protein: CASSLSLGQGWEQYV. CDR3 nucleotides: TGTGCCAGCAGCTTGAGTTTAGGGCAGGGGTGGGAGCAGTACGTC.

This clone was seen just once. This chain links TRBV7-8 with TRBJ1-5; the match to TRBD1 covers 7 bases. This CDR3 comprises 15 residues. V gave up 1 base and J gave up 4 bases; unmatched junction bases: 4. Germline V gives CDR1 SGHVS, CDR2 FQNEAQ. The CDR3 spells CASSLGQGLNQPQHF. The CDR3 coding sequence is TGTGCCAGCAGCTTAGGACAGGGTTTAAATCAGCCCCAGCATTTT.

CDR3 nucleotide sequence: TGTGCCAGTAGTATTTCGGGGTCATGGGAGACCCAGTACTTC. Protein product: CASSISGSWETQYF. The rearrangement links TRBV19 to TRBJ2-5, with D tentatively TRBD2 (5 bases). The germline V gene has CDR1 LNHDA and CDR2 SQIVND (reference sequence). The V end lost 3 bases, the J end lost 5 bases, and 13 bases lay between the germline ends. CDR3 length: 14 residues.

The chain has TRBV18 and TRBJ1-1, with unresolved D. The CDR3 runs 13 residues. In germline, CDR1 is KGHSH, CDR2 LQKENI. Trimming shortened V by 5 bases and J by 1 base, and 8 bases separated the two germline ends. CDR3 region: CASSFSENTEAFF. CDR3 DNA sequence: TGTGCCAGCTCATTCAGCGAGAACACTGAAGCTTTCTTT.

V usage is TRBV6-5 and J usage is TRBJ2-1, with TRBD2 as a possible D gene (5 bases). V gave up 0 bases and J gave up 15 bases, with 21 bases separating them. The germline CDR1 and CDR2 sequences are MNHEY and SVGAGI. The CDR3 sequence is 15 residues long. The CDR3 coding sequence is TGTGCCAGCAGTTACTCGACGCTGGATCGTAGCGTCCGGTTCTTC. The encoded protein is CASSYSTLDRSVRFF.